Sequencing of this T cell receptor beta chain was carried out in a study of blood T cell repertoires in COVID-19. Whole-study context: Acute and convalescent COVID-19 samples came from the United States, Italy and Spain.

Seattle researchers signed up patients amid active infection and tracked them longitudinally. Germline trimming cut 6 bases from V and 6 bases from J; bases unmatched to any gene: 6. The CDR3 length is 13 residues. In the authors' methods: Amplification of reference gene primers was used by the study to estimate nucleated cell counts. Here immunoSEQ multiplex PCR was the method, and the copy in TCRdb shows in-frame clones only, minus some. V, J and clone size derive from that table, while D and trimming were established from the DNA sequence. The top ten clones hold 4% to 5% of a sample with roughly 130,000 clones, around nine tenths of them seen once.

This chain connects TRBV12-3 or TRBV12-4 to TRBJ2-3; TRBD2 matches at 7 bases. The specimen sequenced was peripheral blood. This clonotype was obtained from a man aged 60 to 75 with COVID-19, enrolled during active disease. The CDR3 is CASSRTSVDTQYF. CDR3 bases: TGTGCCAGCAGCCGTACTAGCGTTGATACGCAGTATTTT.